Presented here are 14 T cell receptor beta chains from one specimen sequenced in a study of T cell responses to AZD1222 COVID-19 vaccine. The method was immunoSEQ multiplex PCR; TCRdb's version includes in-frame clones alone and lacks a portion of them. The table includes over 85,000 clones, roughly nine tenths detected once. This sample comprised peripheral blood, obtained on day 0 of AZD1222 vaccination. These receptors all come from an adult in good health.

This chain links TRBV28 with TRBJ2-7; D gene ambiguous. The length of the CDR3 is 12 residues. V lost 6 bases and J lost 5, with 11 bases in between. Germline V gene lookup returns CDR1 MDHEN and CDR2 SYDVKM. This chain's CDR3 is CASSQSSDEQYF. The DNA for the CDR3 is TGTGCCAGCAGCCAAAGTTCGGACGAGCAGTACTTC.

This clone has a single count. The chain uses TRBV21-1 and TRBJ2-5; the D call of TRBD1 is as the table states it, not checked on the DNA. TRBV21-1 is assigned pseudogene status. The CDR3 extends over 16 amino acids. CDR3 nucleotides: TGTGCCAGCAGCATCCGAGAAGGGGGCGACCAAGAGACCCAGTACTTC. Translating gives CASSIREGGDQETQYF.

This rearrangement joins TRBV4-3 to TRBJ1-2; no reliable D call. CDR1 and CDR2 from the germline V gene are LGHNA and YSLEER. The CDR3 length is 15 residues. Trimming stripped 1 base from V and 0 bases from J, with 9 bases between. The CDR3 region is CASSQAWTANYGYTF. In DNA, the CDR3 is TGCGCCAGCAGCCAAGCGTGGACTGCTAACTATGGCTACACCTTC.

The chain joins TRBV28 to TRBJ2-1; 11 positions agree with TRBD2. The CDR3 runs 17 residues. Germline V gene lookup returns CDR1 MDHEN and CDR2 SYDVKM. V shed 7 bases and J 4 bases; nucleotides not matched to a gene: 12. CDR3 sequence (DNA): TGTGCCAGCACTCTAAACGCGGGACTAGCGGATTACAATGAGCAGTTCTTC. This gives the protein CASTLNAGLADYNEQFF.

This chain joins TRBV14 and TRBJ2-2; 10 bases map to TRBD2. Trimming at V came to 4 bases and at J to 7 bases, leaving 6 bases not matched to a gene. CDR1 and CDR2 (germline): SGHDN, FVKESK. The CDR3 spans 15 residues. The CDR3 loop is CASSPASGSIGELFF. CDR3 sequence (DNA): TGTGCCAGCAGCCCCGCTAGCGGGAGCATCGGGGAGCTGTTTTTT.

The chain is built from TRBV6-5 and TRBJ2-2; 10 bases are shared with TRBD2. The J segment lost 5 bases and the V segment lost 2 bases, leaving 2 bases of the junction unmatched. The germline gives CDR1 MNHEY, CDR2 SVGAGI. The CDR3 is 15 amino acids. CDR3 loop: CASSYKREGTGELFF. The CDR3 nucleotides are TGTGCCAGCAGTTACAAGCGGGAGGGGACCGGGGAGCTGTTTTTT.

In its sample, this clone was seen once. The chain combines TRBV3-1 (or the pseudogene TRBV3-2) with TRBJ2-1, with 11 bases identical to TRBD2. This CDR3 has 17 residues. Germline assignment: CDR1 LGHDT and CDR2 YNNKEL (reference sequence). Trimming cost V 4 bases and J 7 bases; bases outside gene matches: 12. Here the CDR3 reads CASSPEGLAGGLNEQFF. DNA of the CDR3: TGTGCCAGCAGCCCCGAGGGGCTAGCGGGAGGATTGAATGAGCAGTTCTTC.

To note about this clone: At one boundary the junction diverges from the germline segment, which might be a read error. The chain recombines TRBV7-7 with TRBJ2-3; D is possibly TRBD1 (6 bases). The CDR3 runs 16 residues. Per the germline V gene, CDR1 is SSHAT and CDR2 is FNYEAQ (reference sequence). Here the CDR3 reads CASSSGQPSSTDTQYF. DNA for the CDR3: TGTGCTAGCAGCTCCGGACAGCCCTCTAGCACAGATACGCAGTATTTT. The full variable domain, completed using reference TRBV7-7 and TRBJ2-3, is GAGVSQSPRYKVTKRGQDVTLRCDPISSHATLYWYQQALGQGPEFLTYFNYEAQPDKSGLPSDRFSAERPEGSISTLTIQRTEQRDSAMYRCASSSGQPSSTDTQYFGPGTRLTVL.

The gene calls are TRBV2 and TRBJ1-2; D may be TRBD1 (6 bases). V was pared by 7 bases and J by 1 base, with 16 bases between. CDR1 and CDR2 (germline): SNHLY, FYNNEI. The CDR3 spans 15 residues. The CDR3 region has the DNA TGTGCCAGCACCACCACAGGGAATGGTAACTATGGCTACACCTTC. It specifies CASTTTGNGNYGYTF.

This rearrangement joins TRBV28 to TRBJ2-7; D is uncertain. Trimming took off 5 bases at V and 2 bases at J, with 7 bases between the two ends. The CDR3 sequence is 12 residues long. From germline, CDR1 is MDHEN and CDR2 SYDVKM. The CDR3 spells CASSMTPYEQYF. CDR3 bases: TGTGCCAGCAGTATGACCCCCTACGAGCAGTACTTC.

This chain connects TRBV7-2 to TRBJ1-1, with D hard to call. This CDR3 spans 15 amino acids. V gave up 2 bases and J gave up 0 bases, with 10 bases separating them. Germline V gene lookup returns CDR1 SGHTA and CDR2 FQGNSA. The CDR3 DNA reads as TGTGCCAGCAGCTTACAAACAGCCATGAACACTGAAGCTTTCTTT. Encoded protein: CASSLQTAMNTEAFF.

J is TRBJ1-1 and V is TRBV7-9; perhaps TRBD1 as D (5 bases). V was trimmed by 5 bases and J by 0 bases, leaving 10 bases between them. Germline-derived CDR1 and CDR2 are SEHNR and FQNEAQ (reference sequence). The CDR3 extends over 14 amino acids. For the CDR3, the DNA is TGTGCCAGCAGCCCGGGACGGCTGAACACTGAAGCTTTCTTT. Translating gives CASSPGRLNTEAFF.

The rearrangement links TRBV25-1 to TRBJ1-1, with a weak D call TRBD1 (5 bases). The V gene's germline CDR1 is MGHDK and CDR2 SYGVNS. This CDR3 region has 12 residues. V lost 6 bases and J 4 bases, leaving 9 bases between the germline ends. CDR3 region: CASRRGSTEAFF. CDR3 bases: TGTGCCAGCAGAAGGGGATCCACTGAAGCTTTCTTT.

J is TRBJ2-5 and V is TRBV5-1; a weak D match, TRBD1 (6 bases). The CDR3 is 13 residues long. V was shortened by 4 bases and J by 5 bases, with 12 bases between the two germline ends. Looked up from germline, CDR1 is SGHRS and CDR2 is YFSETQ. The DNA of the CDR3 is TGCGCCAGCAGCATGGGGGCTGCGGAGACCCAGTACTTC. Translating gives CASSMGAAETQYF.